These 32 T cell receptor beta chains share one sample of origin, sequenced in a study of post-analysis software for immune sequencing data. General study points: Among a few TRBV segments more frequent in patients than controls were TRBV5-6, TRBV5-1 and TRBV20-1.

No antigen has been assigned to these receptors. TCR beta cDNA libraries included unique molecular identifiers. In TCRdb, the PCR reads were re-called with MiXCR into one record per CDR3 protein. The sample holds 500,000 to 600,000 distinct CDR3 sequences; about 44% are singletons and the top ten take under 2%. The specimen was blood. Receptor source: a girl aged 10-17 years with multiple sclerosis.

The rearrangement joins TRBV6-1 to TRBJ1-4, with TRBD1 as a possible D gene (6 bases). The germline V gene has CDR1 MNHNS and CDR2 SASEGT. The CDR3 length is 14 residues. Trimming stripped 6 bases from V and 3 bases from J, with 11 bases between. CDR3 region: CASSRTDPNEKLFF. The CDR3, as DNA: TGTGCCAGCAGCCGGACAGATCCTAATGAAAAACTGTTTTTT.

The chain links TRBV10-3 to TRBJ1-2; no clear D. V was shortened by 0 bases and J by 6 bases, with 14 bases between the two germline ends. The CDR3 sequence is 15 residues long. Per the germline V gene, CDR1 is ENHRY and CDR2 is SYGVKD. CDR3 bases: TGTGCCATCAGTGAGTCGACCATCACGGTACATGGCTACACCTTC. This sequence encodes CAISESTITVHGYTF.

The chain combines TRBV6-5 with TRBJ2-3, with 7 nucleotides matching TRBD2. The CDR3 is 14 amino acids. The V gene's germline CDR1 is MNHEY and CDR2 SVGAGI. V was pared by 0 bases and J by 9 bases, with 6 bases of the junction left unmatched. CDR3 bases: TGTGCCAGCAGTTACTCCGGCGGGAGCGCGACGCAGTATTTT. The encoded protein is CASSYSGGSATQYF.

Written as DNA, the CDR3 is TGCGCCAGCAGCTTGCCCGACAGGGAGGCAACTGAAGCTTTCTTT. It codes for CASSLPDREATEAFF. The chain couples TRBV5-1 to TRBJ1-1, with 7 bases that match TRBD1. Per germline, CDR1 SGHRS and CDR2 YFSETQ. Trimming removed 1 base from V and 5 bases from J; junction bases left unmatched: 8. The CDR3 loop spans 15 amino acids.

Only a few counts were recorded for this clonotype. The rearrangement uses TRBV6-1 and TRBJ1-2; maybe TRBD1 (5 bases). Germline V gene data show CDR1 as MNHNS and CDR2 as SASEGT. V was cut by 8 bases and J by 4 bases, with 14 bases left in between. The CDR3 consists of 13 residues. CDR3 sequence: CASLSADTYGYTF. The DNA for the CDR3 is TGTGCCAGCCTCTCCGCGGACACCTATGGCTACACCTTC.

This chain joins TRBV3-1 and TRBJ2-1; 11 bases are shared with TRBD2. CDR3 length: 16 amino acids. The V gene's germline CDR1 is LGHDT and CDR2 YNNKEL (reference sequence). J lost 8 bases, V lost 3 bases, and 9 bases had no gene match. For the CDR3, the DNA is TGTGCCAGCAGCCACTCTAGCGGGAGGTCTTCATATGAGCAGTTCTTC. It translates to CASSHSSGRSSYEQFF.

The CDR3 region is CASTLGQSYGYTF. Here the CDR3 DNA reads TGTGCCAGCACCTTGGGACAGAGCTATGGCTACACCTTC. The rearrangement links TRBV12-3 or TRBV12-4 to TRBJ1-2, with 7 bases lining up with TRBD1. The CDR3 runs 13 residues. The V segment lost 7 bases and the J segment 4 bases; nucleotides outside the gene matches: 6.

The chain is built from TRBV2 and TRBJ2-4; tentatively, D is TRBD1 (6 bases). The DNA matches TRBJ2-7 better at its end, which makes the J call doubtful. Germline V gene lookup returns CDR1 SNHLY and CDR2 FYNNEI. CDR3 length: 13 residues. CDR3: CASSTYRDNEQYF. CDR3 sequence (DNA): TGTGCCAGCAGCACCTACAGGGACAACGAGCAGTACTTC.

This chain links TRBV6-5 with TRBJ1-2; TRBD1 might be the D (6 bases). The CDR3 contains 12 residues. Germline V CDR1 and CDR2: MNHEY, SVGAGI. The V and J ends lost 2 bases and 8 bases respectively, with 9 bases between them. CDR3 sequence reads: CASSYGGLGYTF. In nucleotides, the CDR3 is TGTGCCAGCAGTTACGGGGGCTTAGGCTACACCTTC.

The gene calls are TRBV6-5 and TRBJ2-3, with no clear D. The germline V and J ends were trimmed by 7 bases and 6 bases, with 14 bases remaining between them. From germline, CDR1 is MNHEY and CDR2 SVGAGI. The CDR3 sequence is 13 residues long. The CDR3 here is CASNLFLRDTQYF. CDR3 DNA: TGTGCCAGCAACTTATTTTTGAGGGATACGCAGTATTTT.

CDR3 sequence reads: CASSIDRPYNEQFF. CDR3 DNA: TGTGCCAGCAGCATCGACCGGCCCTACAATGAGCAGTTCTTC. The chain recombines TRBV5-4 with TRBJ2-1; D not resolved. Trimming took 4 bases from V and 2 from J, leaving 10 bases between them. Germline V lookup: CDR1 SGHNT, CDR2 YYREEE (reference sequence). The CDR3 is 14 residues long. Together with reference TRBV5-4 and TRBJ2-1, the CDR3 gives the full variable domain: ETGVTQSPTHLIKTRGQQVTLRCSSQSGHNTVSWYQQALGQGPQFIFQYYREEENGRGNFPPRFSGLQFPNYSSELNVNALELDDSALYLCASSIDRPYNEQFFGPGTRLTVL.

This clonotype was counted between two and nine times. J is TRBJ2-1 and V is TRBV20-1, with D unclear. The ends were cut back, 2 bases at V and 4 bases at J, with 9 bases in the middle. Germline loops: CDR1 DFQATT, CDR2 SNEGSKA (reference sequence). The CDR3 covers 13 residues. The CDR3 DNA reads as TGCAGTGCTAGAAGGGCAGAATACAATGAGCAGTTCTTC. Amino acid sequence: CSARRAEYNEQFF.

This chain joins TRBV12-3 or TRBV12-4 and TRBJ2-4; 7 bases match TRBD2. The J segment lost 3 bases and the V segment lost 5 bases, leaving 16 bases of the junction unmatched. The CDR3 sequence is 18 residues long. The CDR3 here is CASSRISLARESKNIQYF. The CDR3 DNA reads as TGTGCCAGCAGTCGCATTTCACTAGCGCGCGAAAGCAAAAACATTCAGTACTTC.

This clonotype has more than one count but fewer than ten. This sequence joins TRBV5-4 and TRBJ1-2, with a tentative D call TRBD1 (5 bases). The germline CDR1 and CDR2 sequences are SGHNT and YYREEE (reference sequence). CDR3 length: 12 amino acids. Trimming pared 2 bases from V and 6 bases from J, leaving 8 bases between. The CDR3 bases are TGTGCCAGCAGCTTTGGGGGGGATGGCTACACCTTC. This codes for CASSFGGDGYTF.

This clonotype was picked up a small number of times. The chain carries TRBV7-3 and TRBJ2-3, with D possibly being TRBD1 or TRBD2 (6 bases each). Germline CDR1 SGHTA, CDR2 FQGTGA. Trimming took off 5 bases at V and 6 bases at J, with 18 bases between the two ends. The CDR3 covers 15 residues. CDR3 residues: CASSPSGGPSDTQYF. DNA for the CDR3: TGTGCCAGCAGCCCAAGTGGGGGGCCGAGTGATACGCAGTATTTT.

J is TRBJ2-1 and V is TRBV7-9; perhaps D is TRBD1 or TRBD2 (6 bases each). CDR1 and CDR2 from the germline V gene are SEHNR and FQNEAQ (reference sequence). With 2 bases removed from V and 15 bases from J, the gap between germline ends came to 14 bases. The CDR3 has 12 amino acids. DNA for the CDR3: TGTGCCAGCAGCTTACCGAAGGGGGGAGCGTTCTTC. Translated, it gives CASSLPKGGAFF.

This clonotype was found many times. V usage is TRBV12-3 or TRBV12-4 and J usage is TRBJ2-1, with a weak D call TRBD2 (6 bases). This CDR3 is 14 amino acids long. Trimming removed 2 bases from V and 3 bases from J, with 8 bases in between. As DNA, the CDR3 is TGTGCCAGCAGTTTATGGGGGGACTACAATGAGCAGTTCTTC. Translated, it gives CASSLWGDYNEQFF.

The gene calls are TRBV20-1 and TRBJ2-1; 12 nucleotides agree with TRBD2. The CDR3 is made up of 15 amino acids. The V gene's germline CDR1 is DFQATT and CDR2 SNEGSKA (reference sequence). The V segment lost 5 bases and the J segment 6 bases; nucleotides outside the gene matches: 8. CDR3 nucleotide sequence: TGCAGTGCTCCCCCTAGCGGGGGGGCCTTCAATGAGCAGTTCTTC. Protein product: CSAPPSGGAFNEQFF.

The table lists this clonotype with a few counts. The V call is TRBV10-3, the J call TRBJ2-5, with 7 nucleotides matching TRBD2. Germline assignment: CDR1 ENHRY and CDR2 SYGVKD. The V gene end was trimmed by 10 bases and the J gene end by 2 bases; junction bases not matched to a gene: 7. The CDR3 is 13 residues long. CDR3 residues: CATLGRGQETQYF. CDR3 sequence (DNA): TGTGCCACCTTAGGGAGGGGACAAGAGACCCAGTACTTC.

The J gene is TRBJ1-2, the V gene TRBV20-1; a possible D gene is TRBD1 (5 bases). The CDR3 loop spans 14 amino acids. Looked up from germline, CDR1 is DFQATT and CDR2 is SNEGSKA (reference sequence). Trimming removed 6 bases at V and 1 base at J, with 15 bases between. The CDR3 loop reads CSATGQDFNYGYTF. DNA of the CDR3: TGCAGTGCAACGGGGCAGGACTTTAACTATGGCTACACCTTC.

V gene TRBV9 combines with J gene TRBJ2-5, with D tentatively TRBD2 (5 bases). Matching the DNA end better, TRBJ2-7 makes the J call doubtful. The length of the CDR3 is 14 residues. The germline gives CDR1 SGDLS, CDR2 YYNGEE. The CDR3 loop is CAGNDGSSTYEQYF. As DNA, the CDR3 is TGTGCCGGCAACGATGGGAGCAGTACCTACGAGCAGTACTTC.

The chain couples TRBV6-6 to TRBJ2-6; D is undetermined. From germline, CDR1 is MNHNY and CDR2 SVGAGI (reference sequence). V was pared by 7 bases and J by 0 bases, with 7 bases between. There are 14 residues in the CDR3. The CDR3 protein is CASISSSGANVLTF. In nucleotides, the CDR3 is TGTGCCAGCATTTCTAGCTCTGGGGCCAACGTCCTGACTTTC.

This sequence joins TRBV7-6 and TRBJ2-7; D may correspond to TRBD1 or TRBD2 (5 bases each). Germline V gene sequence: CDR1 SGHVS, CDR2 FNYEAQ. V was pared by 5 bases and J by 0 bases, with 14 bases between. This CDR3 comprises 15 residues. The CDR3 here is CASSGRDESSYEQYF. DNA for the CDR3: TGTGCCAGCAGCGGTAGGGACGAGAGCTCCTACGAGCAGTACTTC.

J is TRBJ1-2 and V is TRBV3-1, with D perhaps matching TRBD1 (6 bases). Trimming removed 3 bases from V and 8 bases from J, with 10 bases in between. Per germline, CDR1 LGHDT and CDR2 YNNKEL (reference sequence). The CDR3 is made up of 12 amino acids. The CDR3 loop is CASSQGAVGYTF. The CDR3 DNA sequence: TGTGCCAGCAGCCAGGGGGCGGTCGGCTACACCTTC.

In its sample, this clonotype was seen a few times. V usage is TRBV4-1 and J usage is TRBJ2-3; D might be TRBD1 (5 bases). This CDR3 region has 13 residues. Germline CDR1 reads MGHRA; CDR2 reads YSYEKL. V was cut by 1 base and J by 4 bases, with 6 bases left in between. CDR3 residues: CASSQGGPDTQYF. The DNA of the CDR3 is TGCGCCAGCAGCCAAGGGGGCCCAGATACGCAGTATTTT.

This clonotype appeared a few times. The rearrangement links TRBV5-1 to TRBJ2-1; no definite D call. Trimming removed 1 base from V and 7 bases from J, with 6 bases in between. The germline V gene encodes CDR1 SGHRS and CDR2 YFSETQ. The CDR3 sequence is 12 residues long. The chain's CDR3 is CASSLKWNEQFF. The CDR3 coding sequence is TGCGCCAGCAGCTTGAAGTGGAATGAGCAGTTCTTC.

This clonotype was recorded a few times. The rearrangement uses TRBV12-3 or TRBV12-4 and TRBJ1-1; D call uncertain. Trimming left V 6 bases short and J 0 bases short, with 8 bases between. The CDR3 spans 13 residues. The chain's CDR3 is CASRLIMNTEAFF. CDR3 nucleotide sequence: TGTGCCAGCAGGTTGATCATGAACACTGAAGCTTTCTTT.

The chain couples TRBV6-6 to TRBJ2-5; a weak D match, TRBD2 (5 bases). The J call is doubtful: the DNA matches TRBJ2-7 better. The CDR3 has 13 residues. The germline V gene encodes CDR1 MNHNY and CDR2 SVGAGI (reference sequence). CDR3: CASRSGPFHEQYF. CDR3 coding DNA: TGTGCCAGCAGGAGCGGTCCCTTTCACGAGCAGTACTTC.

This rearrangement joins TRBV6-6 to TRBJ1-2; D is possibly TRBD1 (5 bases). There are 14 residues in the CDR3. V lost 6 bases, J lost 4 bases, and 15 bases lay in between. Per the germline V gene, CDR1 is MNHNY and CDR2 is SVGAGI (reference sequence). The CDR3 DNA follows: TGTGCCAGCAGCCCCAGGGAGCCTCTCTATGGCTACACCTTC. Its protein is CASSPREPLYGYTF.

The rearrangement links TRBV12-3 or TRBV12-4 to TRBJ2-5; 10 bases are a match to TRBD1. J lost 13 bases, V lost 7 bases, and 9 bases had no gene match. The CDR3 runs to 12 residues. CDR3 amino acids: CASTPGTGDLYF. CDR3 nucleotides: TGTGCCAGCACGCCAGGGACAGGGGATTTGTACTTC.

The genes are TRBV6-2 or TRBV6-3 and TRBJ1-1; D call uncertain. Germline values: CDR1 MNHEY, CDR2 SVGEGT. The V end was cut by 5 bases, the J end by 7 bases, with 17 bases between. The CDR3 is 14 residues long. CDR3 region: CASSPTLGYGEAFF. The CDR3, as DNA: TGTGCCAGCAGTCCAACTCTCGGGTATGGTGAAGCTTTCTTT.

In this sample, this clonotype turned up a few times. The V gene is TRBV5-1, the J gene TRBJ1-2, with D maybe TRBD1 (5 bases). Trimming cost V 2 bases and J 5 bases, with 10 bases left between them. From germline, CDR1 is SGHRS and CDR2 YFSETQ. The CDR3 spans 13 residues. As DNA, the CDR3 is TGCGCCAGCAGCTTCCGCAGGGCATATGGCTACACCTTC. This codes for CASSFRRAYGYTF.